The text below deals with one T cell receptor (beta chain). Its antigen is unidentified. The data belong to a study of cytomegalovirus exposure and HLA in healthy donors. Study-wide results and limits: Generally TCR sequences proved uncommon, though certain public TCRs appeared in numerous donors.

TCRdb's copy holds only in-frame clones and misses some; the assay was immunoSEQ multiplex PCR. The sample carries hundreds of thousands of clones, over 75% recorded once. Looked up from germline, CDR1 is SGHRS and CDR2 is YFSETQ. Losses at the gene ends were 0 bases for V and 3 bases for J; bases not matched to a gene: 5. The CDR3 covers 16 residues. The rearrangement uses TRBV5-1 and TRBJ2-3; 9 bases map to TRBD2. The sample comprised PBMCs. The source is a woman aged 18-30 years in good health and CMV-seropositive. CDR3 coding DNA: TGCGCCAGCAGCTTGGGACCAGCGGGAGGAACAGATACGCAGTATTTT. Protein sequence: CASSLGPAGGTDTQYF.